This section outlines one T cell receptor (beta chain) sequence together with its context. Its matching antigen is unknown. The time point is: persistent/refractory GD, antithyroid drugs over 5 years with positive TRAb. PBMC-extracted RNA yielded the TCR library. Graves' disease was diagnosed by American Thyroid Association guidelines. Per germline, CDR1 SGHKS and CDR2 YYEKEE (reference sequence). The CDR3 consists of 15 residues. The germline V and J ends were trimmed by 6 bases and 4 bases, with 17 bases remaining between them. This sample was taken from a study of regulatory T cells in long-lasting Graves disease. Overall study context: Persistence in Graves' disease denoted antithyroid drug use beyond 5 years alongside positive TSH receptor antibodies.

Findings of the study overall: Persistent Graves' disease cases displayed lower TCR diversity than newly diagnosed ones.

Combining iRepertoire HTBI primers with Arm-PCR of CDR3 regions, the authors built TCR beta libraries. MiXCR, applied by TCRdb to the multiplex PCR reads, yields one record per CDR3 protein. The repertoire holds about 470,000 distinct CDR3 sequences, with around 21% as singletons. The chain uses TRBV5-5 and TRBJ1-5; no clear D. The sample was peripheral blood mononuclear cells (PBMCs), taken when the disease was refractory, from a patient treated with antithyroid drugs. This TCR derives from a female donor with Graves disease. Here the CDR3 reads CASIHKGRRNQPQHF. CDR3 sequence (DNA): TGTGCCAGCATCCACAAAGGGCGCAGAAATCAGCCCCAGCATTTT.